A single sample is the source of the 25 T cell receptor beta chains below, sequenced in a study of T cells in Graves' hyperthyroidism and ophthalmopathy. Amplified TCR beta CDR3 regions derived from RNA transcripts. RT-PCR in the first round (using the HTBI primer set) targeted the TCR CDR3. Each CDR3 protein is one row after TCRdb ran MiXCR on the multiplex PCR reads. The sample records under 750,000 distinct CDR3 sequences, 18% being singletons. Input material: blood. Receptor source: a woman aged 50 to 65 with Graves' hyperthyroidism that later progressed to Graves' ophthalmopathy.

This clonotype was recorded many times. The chain combines TRBV7-3 with TRBJ1-2, with a possible D match to TRBD1 (5 bases). The CDR3 is made up of 13 amino acids. Germline V CDR1 and CDR2: SGHTA, FQGTGA. Deletions cut 2 bases from V and 6 bases from J, with 10 bases between. CDR3 nucleotide sequence: TGTGCCAGCAGCTTATTGGGGCTTGATGGCTACACCTTC. It yields the protein CASSLLGLDGYTF.

This clonotype was observed a handful of times. This chain's CDR3 is CASSTPRSGAGYGYTF. As DNA, the CDR3 is TGTGCCAGTAGTACCCCCCGTTCCGGGGCAGGGTATGGCTACACCTTC. The V gene is TRBV19, the J gene TRBJ1-2; D perhaps matches TRBD1 (5 bases). Trimming stripped 4 bases from V and 5 bases from J, with 20 bases between. Germline CDR1 LNHDA, CDR2 SQIVND (reference sequence). There are 16 residues in the CDR3.

This clonotype has a handful of counts. The gene calls are TRBV11-2 and TRBJ1-1; TRBD1 is a possible D gene (5 bases). The CDR3 length is 12 residues. V was trimmed by 3 bases and J by 10 bases, leaving 12 bases between them. The germline V gene has CDR1 SGHAT and CDR2 FQNNGV. The CDR3 here is CASSLKGQGAFF. The CDR3, as DNA: TGTGCCAGCAGCTTGAAGGGCCAGGGAGCTTTCTTT. Full variable domain (outside the CDR3, taken from reference TRBV11-2 and TRBJ1-1): EAGVAQSPRYKIIEKRQSVAFWCNPISGHATLYWYQQILGQGPKLLIQFQNNGVVDDSQLPKDRFSAERLKGVDSTLKIQPAKLEDSAVYLCASSLKGQGAFFGQGTRLTVV.

The V and J genes are TRBV9 and TRBJ1-1; no firm D call. Trimming shortened V by 0 bases and J by 3 bases, and 12 bases separated the two germline ends. The CDR3 spans 15 residues. In germline, CDR1 is SGDLS, CDR2 YYNGEE. The CDR3: CASSVASFPDTEAFF. CDR3 nucleotide sequence: TGTGCCAGCAGCGTAGCTTCATTTCCGGACACTGAAGCTTTCTTT. Full variable domain (remainder filled in from reference TRBV9 and TRBJ1-1): DSGVTQTPKHLITATGQRVTLRCSPRSGDLSVYWYQQSLDQGLQFLIQYYNGEERAKGNILERFSAQQFPDLHSELNLSSLELGDSALYFCASSVASFPDTEAFFGQGTRLTVV.

This clonotype was detected ten times or more. The J gene is TRBJ2-3, the V gene TRBV27; D possibly corresponds to TRBD2 (5 bases). Germline assignment: CDR1 MNHEY and CDR2 SMNVEV (reference sequence). V was trimmed by 0 bases and J by 6 bases, leaving 16 bases between them. The CDR3 runs to 16 residues. In DNA, the CDR3 is TGTGCCAGCAGTTTATCGATAATGCGGACTGGTGATACGCAGTATTTT. This sequence encodes CASSLSIMRTGDTQYF.

This clonotype showed up just once. This rearrangement joins TRBV12-3 or TRBV12-4 to TRBJ2-7; D is possibly TRBD1 (6 bases). This CDR3 is built from 14 residues. The germline V and J ends were trimmed by 6 bases and 3 bases, with 15 bases remaining between them. The CDR3 coding sequence is TGTGCCAGCAGGTCCGCAGGGGCCATCTACGAGCAGTACTTC. Its protein is CASRSAGAIYEQYF.

The chain links TRBV6-6 to TRBJ2-1; 7 positions agree with TRBD1. The CDR3 has 13 amino acids. Germline V gives CDR1 MNHNY, CDR2 SVGAGI (reference sequence). The junction had 4 bases not matched to a gene; V was cut back by 2 bases and J by 9 bases. CDR3 in amino acids: CASSYIPGGEQFF. The CDR3 nucleotides read TGTGCCAGCAGTTACATCCCAGGGGGTGAGCAGTTCTTC.

This clonotype was found a few times. The chain links TRBV7-9 to TRBJ2-7; D not resolved. V lost 5 bases, J lost 3 bases, and 14 bases lay in between. Germline V lookup: CDR1 SEHNR, CDR2 FQNEAQ (reference sequence). This CDR3 is 14 amino acids long. CDR3 sequence reads: CASSRYSSGYEQYF. The CDR3 coding sequence is TGTGCCAGCAGCCGATATTCCTCCGGCTACGAGCAGTACTTC. Supplemented by reference TRBV7-9 and TRBJ2-7, the full variable domain reads DTGVSQNPRHKITKRGQNVTFRCDPISEHNRLYWYRQTLGQGPEFLTYFQNEAQLEKSRLLSDRFSAERPKGSFSTLEIQRTEQGDSAMYLCASSRYSSGYEQYFGPGTRLTVT.

This clonotype was detected many times. The chain links TRBV20-1 to TRBJ2-1, with D perhaps TRBD1 or TRBD2 (6 bases each). The CDR3 sequence is 14 residues long. The germline V gene has CDR1 DFQATT and CDR2 SNEGSKA (reference sequence). V lost 1 base to trimming and J lost 2 bases, with 9 bases between them. The CDR3 DNA reads TGCAGTGCTAGAGGAGGGGGGCCCTACAATGAGCAGTTCTTC. Translating gives CSARGGGPYNEQFF.

On this clonotype: This may stem from a read error, because a much larger clone lies one nucleotide away. This rearrangement joins TRBV6-2 or TRBV6-3 to TRBJ2-1; TRBD2 matches 8 bases. Germline trimming cut 2 bases from V and 4 bases from J; bases unmatched to any gene: 10. Looked up from germline, CDR1 is MNHEY and CDR2 is SVGEGT. The CDR3 covers 17 residues. The CDR3 coding sequence is TGTGCCAGCAGTTACGTCCTTAGCGGGGAACTTTACAATGAGCAGTTCTTC. Protein sequence: CASSYVLSGELYNEQFF.

This clonotype was observed a few times. This chain connects TRBV4-2 to TRBJ2-7; TRBD2 aligns across 16 bases. The ends lost 3 bases at V and 0 bases at J; junction bases unmatched: 8. The CDR3 length is 19 residues. Germline V gene data show CDR1 as LGHNA and CDR2 as YNFKEQ. In DNA form, the CDR3 reads TGTGCCAGCAGCCAGCCGGGACTAGCGGGGGGGTTAAGCTCCTACGAGCAGTACTTC. This gives the protein CASSQPGLAGGLSSYEQYF.

The chain joins TRBV20-1 to TRBJ2-7; D perhaps matches TRBD2 (6 bases). Trimming took 1 base from V and 7 from J, leaving 17 bases between them. CDR3 length equals 14 residues. Germline V gene lookup returns CDR1 DFQATT and CDR2 SNEGSKA (reference sequence). As DNA, the CDR3 is TGCAGTGCTAGAGCCGCGGGGATTTTGAGGGAGCAGTACTTC. Encoded protein: CSARAAGILREQYF.

J is TRBJ1-2 and V is TRBV6-1; D perhaps matches TRBD1 (5 bases). V lost 2 bases, J lost 8 bases, and 18 bases lay in between. The CDR3 is 15 residues long. Germline loops: CDR1 MNHNS, CDR2 SASEGT. The CDR3 spells CASSELLTVARGYTF. Written as DNA, the CDR3 is TGTGCCAGCAGTGAATTACTGACAGTGGCGAGGGGCTACACCTTC.

This clonotype occurred many times. The chain uses TRBV11-2 and TRBJ2-7; D call uncertain. This CDR3 is built from 13 residues. Deletions cut 1 base from V and 3 bases from J, with 7 bases between. The germline CDR1 and CDR2 sequences are SGHAT and FQNNGV. In DNA form, the CDR3 reads TGTGCCAGCAGCTTAGGTTTCGACTACGAGCAGTACTTC. It translates to CASSLGFDYEQYF.

The table lists this clonotype with many counts. The chain links TRBV20-1 to TRBJ2-7; 9 bases map to TRBD1. CDR3 length: 15 residues. V was pared by 5 bases and J by 2 bases, with 10 bases of the junction left unmatched. Per the germline V gene, CDR1 is DFQATT and CDR2 is SNEGSKA (reference sequence). The CDR3 spells CSAYKQGANPYEQYF. As DNA, the CDR3 is TGCAGTGCTTACAAACAGGGGGCGAACCCCTACGAGCAGTACTTC.

This sequence joins TRBV20-1 and TRBJ1-2; D is undetermined. CDR1 is DFQATT, CDR2 SNEGSKA, per germline (reference sequence). V gave up 0 bases and J gave up 2 bases, with 10 bases separating them. CDR3 length: 14 amino acids. The CDR3 region is CSARDRPVNYGYTF. In DNA form, the CDR3 reads TGCAGTGCTAGAGATCGACCGGTGAACTATGGCTACACCTTC.

This clonotype came up a few times. Since a much larger clone is just one base distant, this may be a read error. The chain couples TRBV12-3 or TRBV12-4 to TRBJ1-2, with D possibly TRBD1 on 6 matching bases. This CDR3 is built from 13 residues. Deletions cut 6 bases from V and 6 bases from J, with 14 bases between. The CDR3 sequence: CASRTGTLDGYTF. The CDR3 DNA is TGTGCCAGCAGGACAGGAACCCTGGATGGCTACACCTTC.

This chain joins TRBV19 and TRBJ1-1; D call uncertain. Germline lookup yields CDR1 LNHDA and CDR2 SQIVND (reference sequence). The CDR3 totals 11 residues. V was trimmed by 6 bases and J by 9 bases, leaving 11 bases between them. CDR3 nucleotide sequence: TGTGCCAGTAGGGACGTATATAAAGCTTTCTTT. Residues: CASRDVYKAFF.

This clonotype was found a few times. The V gene is TRBV5-1, the J gene TRBJ1-4; possible D gene TRBD1, 6 bases. Looked up from germline, CDR1 is SGHRS and CDR2 is YFSETQ. Deletions cut 1 base from V and 1 base from J, with 11 bases between. The CDR3 extends over 16 amino acids. DNA of the CDR3: TGCGCCAGCAGCTTGACCAACAGGGTAACTAATGAAAAACTGTTTTTT. Translating gives CASSLTNRVTNEKLFF.

This clonotype was found many times. V gene TRBV5-1 combines with J gene TRBJ2-2; the D gene is possibly TRBD1 (5 bases). The CDR3 loop spans 16 amino acids. Germline V gives CDR1 SGHRS, CDR2 YFSETQ. Trimming shortened V by 3 bases and J by 0 bases, and 12 bases separated the two germline ends. DNA of the CDR3: TGCGCCAGCAGCTCTATACAGGTCGCGAACACCGGGGAGCTGTTTTTT. It translates to CASSSIQVANTGELFF.

This clonotype was seen ten or more times. This sequence joins TRBV11-3 and TRBJ2-2; D is undetermined. There are 12 residues in the CDR3. Germline V lookup: CDR1 SGHNT, CDR2 YENEEA. The ends were cut back, 5 bases at V and 7 bases at J, with 8 bases in the middle. The chain's CDR3 is CASSIGHGELFF. The DNA for the CDR3 is TGTGCCAGCAGCATAGGGCACGGGGAGCTGTTTTTT.

Many counts were recorded for this clonotype. CDR3 bases: TGTGCCAGCAGCTTATCTAGGGGAGGGCTGGCAGATACGCAGTATTTT. Protein product: CASSLSRGGLADTQYF. V gene TRBV11-2 combines with J gene TRBJ2-3; TRBD2 matches 7 bases. The V and J ends lost 2 bases and 4 bases, in that order; junction bases with no gene match: 9. This CDR3 has 16 amino acids. Per germline, CDR1 SGHAT and CDR2 FQNNGV.

This clonotype was detected many times. The chain recombines TRBV12-3 or TRBV12-4 with TRBJ1-2; TRBD1 matches 9 bases. The length of the CDR3 is 14 residues. The J segment lost 4 bases and the V segment lost 6 bases, leaving 6 bases of the junction unmatched. Here the CDR3 DNA reads TGTGCCAGCAGCCCGGGACAGGGCTCCTATGGCTACACCTTC. This gives the protein CASSPGQGSYGYTF.

The V call is TRBV29-1, the J call TRBJ2-5; 7 bases fit TRBD1. CDR1 and CDR2 from the germline V gene are SQVTM and ANQGSEA. V dropped 7 bases and J dropped 5; count of bases not matched to a gene: 4. The length of the CDR3 is 11 residues. The CDR3 DNA sequence: TGCAGCGAAGGGGGCGGGGAGACCCAGTACTTC. This gives the protein CSEGGGETQYF.

The genes are TRBV3-1 and TRBJ1-2; D is possibly TRBD1 (5 bases). The CDR3 runs 15 residues. Germline-derived CDR1 and CDR2 are LGHDT and YNNKEL (reference sequence). The V gene lost 6 bases and the J gene lost 6 bases, with 20 bases spanning the gap. The CDR3 nucleotides are TGTGCCAGCAGACCAGATCAGGGCCTTGAAGATGGCTACACCTTC. Translated: CASRPDQGLEDGYTF.